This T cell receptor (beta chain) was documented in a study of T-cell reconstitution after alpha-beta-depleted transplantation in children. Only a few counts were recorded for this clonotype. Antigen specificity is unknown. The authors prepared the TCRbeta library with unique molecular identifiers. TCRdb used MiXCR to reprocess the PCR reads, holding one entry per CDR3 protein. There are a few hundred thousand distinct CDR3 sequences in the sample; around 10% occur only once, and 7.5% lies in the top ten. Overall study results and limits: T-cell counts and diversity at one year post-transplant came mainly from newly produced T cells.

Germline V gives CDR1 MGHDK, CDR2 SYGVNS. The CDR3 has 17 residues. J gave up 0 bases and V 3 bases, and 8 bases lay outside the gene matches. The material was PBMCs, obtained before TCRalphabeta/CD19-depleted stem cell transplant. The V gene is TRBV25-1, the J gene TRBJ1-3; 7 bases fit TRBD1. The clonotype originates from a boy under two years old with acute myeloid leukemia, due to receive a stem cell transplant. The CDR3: CASSDWTGPYSGNTIYF. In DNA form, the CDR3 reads TGTGCCAGCAGTGACTGGACAGGTCCTTACTCTGGAAACACCATATATTTT.